The entry below gives a single T cell receptor beta chain sequence along with its context. This sample is drawn from a study of blood T cell repertoires in COVID-19. Turning to the study itself: The samples span acute and convalescent COVID-19 from the United States, Italy and Spain.

In the authors' methods: Amplified reference gene primers provided the basis for estimating nucleated cell counts. Assay: immunoSEQ multiplex PCR; the TCRdb copy retains only in-frame clones and omits some. V, J and clone size are taken as reported in that table, and D and trimming were inferred from the DNA itself. This table has under 500,000 clones, 80% to 90% appearing once. Per the germline V gene, CDR1 is MDHEN and CDR2 is SYDVKM. Trimming pared 7 bases from V and 7 bases from J, leaving 17 bases between. The CDR3 runs 15 residues. Participants were placed into cohorts based on the clinical history they reported. Donors of Cohort 3 who recovered were those that had two negative PCRs, clearance, or symptom resolution.

This TCR was sampled from a man between 25 and 39 years old who had recovered from COVID-19. V and J are TRBV28 and TRBJ1-6; possibly TRBD1 for D (6 bases). Sequencing input: PBMCs or T cells enriched from blood (not recorded which). CDR3 in amino acids: CASTVDSTGNSPLHF. The CDR3 DNA reads TGTGCCAGCACCGTGGACAGTACGGGAAATTCACCCCTCCACTTT. Complete variable domain (other parts from reference TRBV28 and TRBJ1-6): DVKVTQSSRYLVKRTGEKVFLECVQDMDHENMFWYRQDPGLGLRLIYFSYDVKMKEKGDIPEGYSVSREKKERFSLILESASTNQTSMYLCASTVDSTGNSPLHFGNGTRLTVT.